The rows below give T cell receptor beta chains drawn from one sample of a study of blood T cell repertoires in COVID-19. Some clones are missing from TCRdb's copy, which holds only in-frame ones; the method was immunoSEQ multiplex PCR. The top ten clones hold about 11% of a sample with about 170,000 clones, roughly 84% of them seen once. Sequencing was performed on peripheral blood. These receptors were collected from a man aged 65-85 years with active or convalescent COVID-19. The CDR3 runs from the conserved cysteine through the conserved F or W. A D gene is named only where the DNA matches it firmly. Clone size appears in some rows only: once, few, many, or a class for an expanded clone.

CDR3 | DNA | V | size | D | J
CASSTDRGRRETQYF | TGTGCCAGTAGCACAGACAGGGGGCGTAGGGAGACCCAGTACTTC | TRBV19 | . | TRBD1 | TRBJ2-5
CASSQDLTSGYNEQFF | TGTGCCAGCAGCCAAGATCTTACTAGCGGATACAATGAGCAGTTCTTC | TRBV14 | . | TRBD2 | TRBJ2-1
CASSIVVRGTGVLNEQFF | TGTGCCAGTAGTATAGTAGTTAGGGGGACAGGGGTCCTTAATGAGCAGTTCTTC | TRBV19 | . | TRBD1 | TRBJ2-1
CATSDGAGGYNEQFF | TGTGCCACCAGTGATGGGGCGGGGGGGTACAATGAGCAGTTCTTC | TRBV24-1 | . | TRBD2 | TRBJ2-1
CASSASGTSLSDTQYF | TGTGCCAGTAGTGCCTCAGGGACTAGCTTATCAGATACGCAGTATTTT | TRBV19 | . | TRBD2 | TRBJ2-3
CAISGDSQPYNEQFF | TGTGCCATCAGCGGCGACTCTCAGCCCTACAATGAGCAGTTCTTC | TRBV10-3 | . | . | TRBJ2-1
CASSAMGTSGDTDTQYF | TGTGCCAGCTCAGCCATGGGGACTAGCGGCGACACAGATACGCAGTATTTT | TRBV18 | . | TRBD2 | TRBJ2-3
CASSPPGVGEKLFF | TGTGCCAGCAGCCCCCCCGGGGTGGGTGAAAAACTGTTTTTT | TRBV7-2 | . | . | TRBJ1-4
CASSWDRNTEAFF | TGTGCCAGTAGCTGGGACAGGAACACTGAAGCTTTCTTT | TRBV19 | . | TRBD1 | TRBJ1-1
CATSRGGTGVNEKLFF | TGTGCCACCAGCAGGGGAGGGACAGGAGTTAATGAAAAACTGTTTTTT | TRBV15 | . | TRBD1 | TRBJ1-4
CASSQEEGQKLSYEQYF | TGTGCCAGCAGCCAAGAAGAGGGACAAAAACTTTCCTACGAGCAGTACTTC | TRBV3-1/TRBV3-2 | once | . | TRBJ2-7
CASRRDTGYTF | TGTGCCAGCAGGCGAGACACTGGCTACACCTTC | TRBV12-3/TRBV12-4 | . | . | TRBJ1-2
CASSLGGTNTGELFF | TGCGCCAGCTCCCTCGGGGGGACGAACACCGGGGAGCTGTTTTTT | TRBV5-1 | . | TRBD2 | TRBJ2-2
CAISEFTGARGGNTIYF | TGTGCCATCAGTGAGTTCACAGGGGCCCGAGGAGGAAACACCATATATTTT | TRBV10-3 | . | TRBD1 | TRBJ1-3
CATSPDSRSGNTIYF | TGTGCCACCAGCCCGGACAGCCGCTCTGGAAACACCATATATTTT | TRBV15 | . | . | TRBJ1-3
CATSPWRAPFEAFF | TGTGCCACCAGCCCCTGGCGGGCTCCATTTGAAGCTTTCTTT | TRBV15 | few | . | TRBJ1-1
CASSSTGSAYEQYF | TGTGCCAGCTCATCAACCGGGTCCGCCTACGAGCAGTACTTC | TRBV18 | . | . | TRBJ2-7
CASSTRTSGETQYF | TGTGCCAGCAGCACCAGGACATCCGGCGAGACCCAGTACTTC | TRBV7-9 | . | . | TRBJ2-5
CASSDRGGREGRAFF | TGTGCCAGCAGTGACCGGGGAGGGCGCGAGGGTAGGGCTTTCTTT | TRBV2 | once | . | TRBJ1-1
CASSQTGLTTGFAGELFF | TGTGCCAGCTCACAAACTGGGCTAACTACAGGGTTTGCCGGGGAGCTGTTTTTT | TRBV18 | . | . | TRBJ2-2
CASEKTSGVEGTGELFF | TGTGCCAGCGAGAAGACTAGCGGGGTCGAGGGGACCGGGGAGCTGTTTTTT | TRBV9 | . | TRBD2 | TRBJ2-2
CASSPGGEGLPQYF | TGTGCCAGCAGTCCCGGCGGGGAAGGGCTGCCCCAGTACTTC | TRBV6-5 | . | . | TRBJ2-5
CASSQEIGLAVLNEQFF | TGCGCCAGCAGCCAAGAAATAGGACTAGCGGTGCTCAATGAGCAGTTCTTC | TRBV4-3 | . | TRBD2 | TRBJ2-1
CASSQYRTSGTGELFF | TGCGCCAGCAGCCAATATAGGACTAGCGGCACCGGGGAGCTGTTTTTT | TRBV4-1 | . | TRBD2 | TRBJ2-2
CASSLDRGRNGYTF | TGTGCCAGCAGCTTGGACAGGGGGCGAAATGGCTACACCTTC | TRBV11-2 | . | TRBD1 | TRBJ1-2